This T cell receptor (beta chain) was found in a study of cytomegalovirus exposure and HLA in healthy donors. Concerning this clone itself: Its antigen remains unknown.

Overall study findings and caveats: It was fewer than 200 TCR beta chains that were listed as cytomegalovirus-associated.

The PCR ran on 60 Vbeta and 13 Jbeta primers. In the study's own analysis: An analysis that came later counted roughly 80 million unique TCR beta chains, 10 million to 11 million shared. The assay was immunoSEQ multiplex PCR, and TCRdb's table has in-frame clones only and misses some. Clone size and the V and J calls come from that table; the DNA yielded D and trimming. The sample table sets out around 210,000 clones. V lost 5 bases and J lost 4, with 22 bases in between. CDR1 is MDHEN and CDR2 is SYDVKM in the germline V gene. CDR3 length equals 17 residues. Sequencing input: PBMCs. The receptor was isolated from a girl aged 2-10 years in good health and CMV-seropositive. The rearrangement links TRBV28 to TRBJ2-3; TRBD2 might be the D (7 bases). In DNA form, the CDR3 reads TGTGCCAGCAGTCGTCCCTGGGGGCGGGAGAGAGCAGATACGCAGTATTTT. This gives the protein CASSRPWGRERADTQYF.